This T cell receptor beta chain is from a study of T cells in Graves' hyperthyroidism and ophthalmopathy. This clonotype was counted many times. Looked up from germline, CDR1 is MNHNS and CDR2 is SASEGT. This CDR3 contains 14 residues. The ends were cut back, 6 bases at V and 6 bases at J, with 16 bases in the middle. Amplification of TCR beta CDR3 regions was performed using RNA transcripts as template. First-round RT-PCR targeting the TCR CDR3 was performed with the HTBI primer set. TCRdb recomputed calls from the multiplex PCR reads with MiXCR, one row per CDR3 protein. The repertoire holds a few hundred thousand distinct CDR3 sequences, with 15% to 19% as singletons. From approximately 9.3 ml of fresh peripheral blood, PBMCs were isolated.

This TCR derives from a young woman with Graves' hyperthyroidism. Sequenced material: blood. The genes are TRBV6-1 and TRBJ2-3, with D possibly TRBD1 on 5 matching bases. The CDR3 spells CASRWTRGWDTQYF. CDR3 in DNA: TGTGCCAGCAGATGGACAAGGGGATGGGATACGCAGTATTTT.